One and the same sample provided the 30 T cell receptor beta chains below, sequenced in a study of blood T cells in healthy people across ages. With a J-beta primer mix and a sample-barcoded 5' primer, a second PCR ran about 7 to 12 cycles. TCRdb re-analysed the 5' RACE reads in MiXCR, keeping a single row per CDR3 protein. The sample contains 750,000 to 1,000,000 distinct CDR3 sequences, roughly 29% of which appear only once. These data are also associated with another study on T cells of mothers and their children.

Sequencing was done on a sample of blood. The receptor source for this set is a woman in her forties in good health.

This clonotype was seen a handful of times. The V and J genes are TRBV20-1 and TRBJ2-1, with D tentatively TRBD1 (6 bases). CDR3 length equals 15 residues. Trimming pared 1 base from V and 4 bases from J, leaving 14 bases between. The V gene's germline CDR1 is DFQATT and CDR2 SNEGSKA (reference sequence). The DNA for the CDR3 is TGCAGTGCTAGAGGATGGACAGTCACTTACAATGAGCAGTTCTTC. Translation: CSARGWTVTYNEQFF.

The rearrangement links TRBV20-1 to TRBJ2-1; D is perhaps TRBD1 or TRBD2 (5 bases each). Trimming removed 6 bases at V and 5 bases at J, with 14 bases between. This CDR3 is 13 amino acids long. Per germline, CDR1 DFQATT and CDR2 SNEGSKA (reference sequence). CDR3 bases: TGCAGTGCGGACAACCGGGGCGACAATGAGCAGTTCTTC. Its protein product is CSADNRGDNEQFF.

The V gene is TRBV6-1, the J gene TRBJ1-2, with D maybe TRBD1 (5 bases). Trimming left V 5 bases short and J 4 bases short, with 26 bases between. Per the germline V gene, CDR1 is MNHNS and CDR2 is SASEGT. The CDR3 spans 18 residues. CDR3 region: CASSHLSRQSLPFYGYTF. In DNA form, the CDR3 reads TGTGCCAGCAGTCATCTTTCGAGACAGTCCCTTCCCTTCTATGGCTACACCTTC.

V usage is TRBV29-1 and J usage is TRBJ2-5, with 11 bases aligning to TRBD2. J lost 11 bases, V lost 7 bases, and 18 bases had no gene match. Germline lookup yields CDR1 SQVTM and CDR2 ANQGSEA. The CDR3 is 15 amino acids. CDR3 coding DNA: TGCAGCGCTGACGGGGTAGCGGGGGGGTTCAATGAGCAGTACTTC. It codes for CSADGVAGGFNEQYF.

This clonotype was counted many times. The V call is TRBV6-4, the J call TRBJ2-5; no clear D gene. V was pared by 6 bases and J by 6 bases, with 5 bases between. The CDR3 loop spans 10 amino acids. The germline V gene encodes CDR1 MRHNA and CDR2 SNTAGT. CDR3: CASREKTQYF. In DNA, the CDR3 is TGTGCCAGCAGGGAAAAGACCCAGTACTTC.

In this sample, this clonotype turned up a few times. J is TRBJ2-5 and V is TRBV15; no definite D call. Trimming pared 0 bases from V and 3 bases from J, leaving 11 bases between. The CDR3 is 15 residues long. Germline V CDR1 and CDR2: LNHNV, YYDKDF (reference sequence). CDR3 in amino acids: CATSRDVTGEETQYF. The CDR3 DNA sequence: TGTGCCACCAGCAGAGACGTGACTGGAGAAGAGACCCAGTACTTC.

This clonotype was seen more than once but under ten times. Being one base from a much bigger clone, this may be a read error. This chain joins TRBV20-1 and TRBJ2-7; 7 bases map to TRBD2. V dropped 3 bases and J dropped 2; count of bases not matched to a gene: 7. The CDR3 length is 14 residues. Germline-derived CDR1 and CDR2 are DFQATT and SNEGSKA (reference sequence). The CDR3 nucleotides read TGCAGTGCTAGGGTGGGGGGGGGACCCTACGAGCAGTACTTC. Translated: CSARVGGGPYEQYF.

Details on this clonotype: A much larger clone lies one base from this, so it may be a read error. The chain uses TRBV20-1 and TRBJ2-7, with TRBD1 as a possible D gene (6 bases). This CDR3 has 11 residues. Germline assignment: CDR1 DFQATT and CDR2 SNEGSKA (reference sequence). The CDR3 DNA is TGCAGGGCAGGGGAAGGGGACGAGCAGTACTTC. Its protein is CRAGEGDEQYF.

This clonotype was seen ten or more times. The chain recombines TRBV7-3 with TRBJ1-2; 9 nucleotides line up with TRBD1. Trimming removed 4 bases from V and 9 bases from J; junction bases left unmatched: 9. The CDR3 has 14 residues. Germline lookup yields CDR1 SGHTA and CDR2 FQGTGA. The CDR3 bases are TGTGCCAGCAGCTCCATTCCGGGACAGGGAAGCTACACCTTC. Residues: CASSSIPGQGSYTF. Supplemented by reference TRBV7-3 and TRBJ1-2, the full variable domain reads GAGVSQTPSNKVTEKGKYVELRCDPISGHTALYWYRQSLGQGPEFLIYFQGTGAADDSGLPNDRFFAVRPEGSVSTLKIQRTERGDSAVYLCASSSIPGQGSYTFGSGTRLTVV.

This clonotype has at least ten counts. V gene TRBV9 combines with J gene TRBJ2-5; 7 positions match TRBD1. J gave up 3 bases and V 0 bases, and 5 bases lay outside the gene matches. The CDR3 is 15 amino acids. CDR1 is SGDLS, CDR2 YYNGEE, per germline. CDR3 sequence (DNA): TGTGCCAGCAGCGTAGTGCCGACAGGGAAAGAGACCCAGTACTTC. Translated, it gives CASSVVPTGKETQYF.

In DNA, the CDR3 is TGTGCCAGCAGCAAGGACACCAATCAGCCCCAGCATTTT. Translation gives CASSKDTNQPQHF. The chain has TRBV7-9 and TRBJ1-5; D possibly corresponds to TRBD1 (5 bases). V lost 5 bases and J 3 bases, leaving 8 bases between the germline ends. Germline loops: CDR1 SEHNR, CDR2 FQNEAQ (reference sequence). There are 13 residues in the CDR3.

This clonotype has only a few counts. This chain joins TRBV14 and TRBJ1-2, with 8 positions matching TRBD1. Germline V gene lookup returns CDR1 SGHDN and CDR2 FVKESK. This CDR3 is built from 14 residues. J lost 4 bases, V lost 3 bases, and 4 bases had no gene match. The CDR3 DNA sequence: TGTGCCAGCAGCCAGGAGACAGGGGCCTATGGCTACACCTTC. This codes for CASSQETGAYGYTF.

In nucleotides, the CDR3 is TGCGCCAGCAGGGTAGCTAAGGGACTAGCGGCCTACAATGAGCAGTTCTTC. Translating gives CASRVAKGLAAYNEQFF. The genes are TRBV5-1 and TRBJ2-1; 11 nucleotides align to TRBD2. Trimming cost V 5 bases and J 2 bases; bases outside gene matches: 9. The CDR3 is 17 amino acids. Germline assignment: CDR1 SGHRS and CDR2 YFSETQ.

The chain combines TRBV20-1 with TRBJ1-5; TRBD1 might be the D (6 bases). Germline V gene lookup returns CDR1 DFQATT and CDR2 SNEGSKA (reference sequence). V lost 6 bases, J lost 7 bases, and 16 bases lay in between. The CDR3 is 13 amino acids. As DNA, the CDR3 is TGCAGTGCCTCGGACAGTCCTGAGCAGCCCCAGCATTTT. This translates into CSASDSPEQPQHF.

The gene calls are TRBV6-5 and TRBJ2-7; maybe TRBD1 (5 bases). Trimming took 2 bases from V and 1 from J, leaving 12 bases between them. Germline CDR1 reads MNHEY; CDR2 reads SVGAGI. This CDR3 has 15 amino acids. The CDR3 loop is CASSYTRESSYEQYF. The CDR3 coding sequence is TGTGCCAGCAGTTACACCAGGGAAAGTTCCTACGAGCAGTACTTC.

CDR3 amino acids: CASSQTQGEQNTEAFF. CDR3 sequence (DNA): TGCGCCAGCAGCCAAACCCAGGGGGAACAGAACACTGAAGCTTTCTTT. The chain carries TRBV4-3 and TRBJ1-1; TRBD1 agrees at 7 bases. The CDR3 totals 16 residues. Germline values: CDR1 LGHNA, CDR2 YSLEER. The V and J ends lost 2 bases and 1 base, in that order; junction bases with no gene match: 7.

This clonotype occurred once. The chain employs TRBV4-3 and TRBJ2-3; 10 positions agree with TRBD1. The ends lost 4 bases at V and 5 bases at J; junction bases unmatched: 9. This CDR3 region has 16 residues. Germline lookup yields CDR1 LGHNA and CDR2 YSLEER. The CDR3 sequence is CASSPQPDRGRDTQYF. Here the CDR3 DNA reads TGCGCCAGCAGCCCCCAGCCCGACAGGGGGCGAGATACGCAGTATTTT.

The rearrangement joins TRBV6-1 to TRBJ2-4; 8 bases align to TRBD1. Germline CDR1 and CDR2: MNHNS and SASEGT. This CDR3 is 14 amino acids long. Trimming removed 6 bases from V and 1 base from J; junction bases left unmatched: 2. CDR3 sequence (DNA): TGTGCCAGCAGCCGGGACAGGGCCAAAAACATTCAGTACTTC. This sequence encodes CASSRDRAKNIQYF.

This clonotype was recorded only once. The junction departs from the called germline gene at one end, perhaps through a read error. The chain uses TRBV7-8 and TRBJ1-4; TRBD1 matches 9 bases. The CDR3 loop spans 15 amino acids. Germline V gene sequence: CDR1 SGHVS, CDR2 FQNEAQ. DNA of the CDR3: TGTGCCAGCAGTCCTAACAGGGGGCGGAATGAAGAACTGTTTTTT. Its translation: CASSPNRGRNEELFF.

Notes on this clonotype: A much larger clonotype is one base distant, so this may be a read error. This chain links TRBV20-1 with TRBJ2-1, with 7 nucleotides matching TRBD2. Trimming cost V 6 bases and J 10 bases; bases outside gene matches: 12. The CDR3 sequence is 13 residues long. The germline V gene has CDR1 DFQATT and CDR2 SNEGSKA (reference sequence). The CDR3, as DNA: TGCAGTGCCCGGGGGGTGTTCGGCAACGAGCAGTTCTTC. Amino acids: CSARGVFGNEQFF.

The rearrangement joins TRBV15 to TRBJ1-2; TRBD1 matches 10 bases. With V trimmed by 1 base and J by 11 bases, 10 bases remained unmatched. The length of the CDR3 is 15 residues. Germline CDR1 is LNHNV and CDR2 is YYDKDF (reference sequence). CDR3 in amino acids: CATSRAVGDRGFYTF. The CDR3 DNA sequence: TGTGCCACCAGCAGAGCTGTGGGGGACAGGGGTTTTTACACCTTC.

In its sample, this clonotype was seen a few times. CDR3 bases: TGTGCCAGTAGTGCAGGGAGGAACCAAGAGACCCAGTACTTC. Its protein is CASSAGRNQETQYF. V usage is TRBV19 and J usage is TRBJ2-5; D might be TRBD2 (6 bases). This CDR3 contains 14 residues. From germline, CDR1 is LNHDA and CDR2 SQIVND (reference sequence). The germline V and J ends were trimmed by 5 bases and 0 bases, with 10 bases remaining between them.

As concerns this clonotype: This could be a read error, since a much larger clone is one nucleotide away. The J gene is TRBJ1-2, the V gene TRBV7-9; TRBD1 aligns across 9 bases. The CDR3 sequence is 15 residues long. From germline, CDR1 is SEHNR and CDR2 FQNEAQ (reference sequence). CDR3 DNA sequence: TGTGCCAGCAGCAAGGGGACAGGGAGAACCTATGCCTACACCTTC. Translated: CASSKGTGRTYAYTF.

This clonotype turned up a few times. The CDR3 is CASSGRGPETQYF. The CDR3 bases are TGTGCCAGCAGTGGTCGAGGGCCCGAGACCCAGTACTTC. This chain connects TRBV28 to TRBJ2-5; D is possibly TRBD2 (5 bases). CDR1 is MDHEN and CDR2 is SYDVKM in the germline V gene. The germline V and J ends were trimmed by 5 bases and 5 bases, with 12 bases remaining between them. CDR3 size: 13 residues.

This chain links TRBV21-1 with TRBJ2-3; the D segment call TRBD2 is taken from the table without a DNA check. TRBV21-1 represents a pseudogene. This CDR3 region has 15 residues. CDR3 loop: CASSKVGPLGDTQYF. In nucleotides, the CDR3 is TGTGCCAGCAGCAAAGTTGGCCCGTTAGGGGATACGCAGTATTTT.

The CDR3 DNA follows: TGTGCCAGCAGCTCAACTCCCACCGGGGAGCTGTTTTTT. Its translation is CASSSTPTGELFF. The chain carries TRBV7-2 and TRBJ2-2; no reliable D call. The CDR3 consists of 13 residues. Trimming took off 4 bases at V and 4 bases at J, with 7 bases between the two ends. Germline V CDR1 and CDR2: SGHTA, FQGNSA.

This clonotype was seen a few times. The chain couples TRBV30 to TRBJ1-2, with TRBD1 as a possible D gene (5 bases). The ends were cut back, 5 bases at V and 4 bases at J, with 17 bases in the middle. Germline loops: CDR1 GTSNPN, CDR2 SVGIG (reference sequence). CDR3 length equals 14 residues. CDR3 loop: CAWLPGDRLYGYTF. DNA for the CDR3: TGTGCCTGGCTGCCTGGGGACCGACTCTATGGCTACACCTTC.

This clonotype was seen only a few times. The chain combines TRBV12-5 with TRBJ2-1; a weak D match, TRBD1 (6 bases). Germline V CDR1 and CDR2: LGHNT, FRNRAP. The CDR3 loop spans 14 amino acids. Deletions cut 6 bases from V and 4 bases from J, with 13 bases between. CDR3 amino acids: CASGSLGGYNEQFF. The CDR3 nucleotides read TGTGCTAGTGGCTCGTTAGGGGGTTACAATGAGCAGTTCTTC. Full variable domain (rest looked up from reference TRBV12-5 and TRBJ2-1): DARVTQTPRHKVTEMGQEVTMRCQPILGHNTVFWYRQTMMQGLELLAYFRNRAPLDDSGMPKDRFSAEMPDATLATLKIQPSEPRDSAVYFCASGSLGGYNEQFFGPGTRLTVL.

The chain is built from TRBV28 and TRBJ2-7; possibly TRBD1 or TRBD2 for D (5 bases each). The V gene lost 8 bases and the J gene lost 6 bases, with 14 bases spanning the gap. The CDR3 totals 12 residues. Germline V gives CDR1 MDHEN, CDR2 SYDVKM. CDR3 region: CASGFLGTEQYF. In nucleotides, the CDR3 is TGTGCCAGCGGATTCCTAGGGACCGAGCAGTACTTC.

This clonotype was counted ten times or more. The chain uses TRBV12-3 or TRBV12-4 and TRBJ2-5; 9 nucleotides match TRBD1. The trim removed 4 bases at V and 3 bases at J, leaving 6 bases unmatched. The CDR3 totals 15 residues. The CDR3 here is CASSSPGTGKETQYF. The CDR3 coding sequence is TGTGCCAGCAGTTCTCCCGGGACAGGGAAAGAGACCCAGTACTTC.